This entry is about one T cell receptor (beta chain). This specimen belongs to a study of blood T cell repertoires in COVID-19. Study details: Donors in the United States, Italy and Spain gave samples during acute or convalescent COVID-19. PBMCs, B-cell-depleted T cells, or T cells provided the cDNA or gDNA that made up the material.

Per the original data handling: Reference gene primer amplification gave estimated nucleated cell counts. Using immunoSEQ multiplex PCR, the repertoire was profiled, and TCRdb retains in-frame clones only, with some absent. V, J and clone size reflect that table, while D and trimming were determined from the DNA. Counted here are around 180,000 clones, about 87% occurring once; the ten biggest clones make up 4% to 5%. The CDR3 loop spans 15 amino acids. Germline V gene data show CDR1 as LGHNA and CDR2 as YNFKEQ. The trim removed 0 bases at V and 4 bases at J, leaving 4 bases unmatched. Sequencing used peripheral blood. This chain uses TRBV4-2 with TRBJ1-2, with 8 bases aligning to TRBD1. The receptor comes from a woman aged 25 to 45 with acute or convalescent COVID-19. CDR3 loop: CASSQEPRGPYGYTF. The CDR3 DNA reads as TGTGCCAGCAGCCAAGAGCCCAGGGGGCCCTATGGCTACACCTTC.